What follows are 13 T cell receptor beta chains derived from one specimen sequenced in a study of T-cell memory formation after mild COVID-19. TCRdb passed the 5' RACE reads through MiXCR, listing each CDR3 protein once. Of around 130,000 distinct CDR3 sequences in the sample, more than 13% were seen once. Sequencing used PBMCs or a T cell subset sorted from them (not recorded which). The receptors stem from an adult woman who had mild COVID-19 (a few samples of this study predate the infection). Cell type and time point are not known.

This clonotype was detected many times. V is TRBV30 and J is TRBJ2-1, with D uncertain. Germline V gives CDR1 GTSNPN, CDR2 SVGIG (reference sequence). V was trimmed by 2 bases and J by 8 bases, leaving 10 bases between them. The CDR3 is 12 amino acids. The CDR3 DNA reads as TGTGCCTGGAGTTGGCTTTGGGATGAGCAGTTCTTC. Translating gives CAWSWLWDEQFF.

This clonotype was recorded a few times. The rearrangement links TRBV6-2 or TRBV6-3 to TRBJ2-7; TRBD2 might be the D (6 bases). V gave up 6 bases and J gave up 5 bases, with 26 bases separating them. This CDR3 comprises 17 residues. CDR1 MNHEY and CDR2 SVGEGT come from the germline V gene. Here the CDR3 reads CASRLFRGRLEVNEQYF. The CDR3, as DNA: TGTGCCAGCAGATTATTCAGAGGACGACTAGAAGTGAACGAGCAGTACTTC.

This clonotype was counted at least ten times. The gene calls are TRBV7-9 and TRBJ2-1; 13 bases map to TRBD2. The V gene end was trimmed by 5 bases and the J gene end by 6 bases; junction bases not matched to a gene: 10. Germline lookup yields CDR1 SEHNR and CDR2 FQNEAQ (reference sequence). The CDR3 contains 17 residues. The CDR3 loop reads CASSPQAGLAGVNEQFF. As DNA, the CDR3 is TGTGCCAGCAGCCCACAAGCCGGACTAGCGGGAGTCAATGAGCAGTTCTTC. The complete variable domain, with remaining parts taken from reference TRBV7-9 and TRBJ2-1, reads DTGVSQNPRHKITKRGQNVTFRCDPISEHNRLYWYRQTLGQGPEFLTYFQNEAQLEKSRLLSDRFSAERPKGSFSTLEIQRTEQGDSAMYLCASSPQAGLAGVNEQFFGPGTRLTVL.

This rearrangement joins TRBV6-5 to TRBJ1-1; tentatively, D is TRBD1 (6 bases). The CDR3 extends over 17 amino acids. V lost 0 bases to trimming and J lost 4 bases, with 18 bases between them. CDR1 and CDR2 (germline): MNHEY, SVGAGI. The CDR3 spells CASSYSAQGMGITEAFF. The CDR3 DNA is TGTGCCAGCAGTTACTCGGCCCAGGGGATGGGAATCACTGAAGCTTTCTTT.

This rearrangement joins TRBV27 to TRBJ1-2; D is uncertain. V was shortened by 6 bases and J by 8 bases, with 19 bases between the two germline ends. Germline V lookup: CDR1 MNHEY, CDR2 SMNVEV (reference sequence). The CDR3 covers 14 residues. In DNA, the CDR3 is TGTGCCAGCAGCGGAAGACCGTTCGGGGTGGGCTACACCTTC. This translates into CASSGRPFGVGYTF.

CDR3 loop: CASSLGTAEKLFF. The CDR3 bases are TGTGCCAGCAGCTTGGGGACGGCTGAAAAACTGTTTTTT. This sequence joins TRBV5-6 and TRBJ1-4; D unclear. This CDR3 is built from 13 residues. Germline V gene lookup returns CDR1 SGHDT and CDR2 YYEEEE. V gave up 0 bases and J gave up 7 bases, with 7 bases separating them.

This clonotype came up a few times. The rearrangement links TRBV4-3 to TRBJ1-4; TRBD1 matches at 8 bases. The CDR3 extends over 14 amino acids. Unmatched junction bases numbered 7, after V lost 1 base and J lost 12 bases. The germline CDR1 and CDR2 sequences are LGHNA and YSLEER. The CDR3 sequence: CASSQGQGQTELFF. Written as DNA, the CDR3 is TGCGCCAGCAGCCAAGGACAGGGGCAAACTGAACTGTTTTTT.

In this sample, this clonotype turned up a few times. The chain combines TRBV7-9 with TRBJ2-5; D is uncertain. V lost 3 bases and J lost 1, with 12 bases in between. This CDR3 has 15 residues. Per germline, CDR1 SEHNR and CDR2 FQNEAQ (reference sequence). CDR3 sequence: CASSFPRVGQETQYF. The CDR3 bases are TGTGCCAGCAGCTTCCCCCGTGTAGGCCAAGAGACCCAGTACTTC.

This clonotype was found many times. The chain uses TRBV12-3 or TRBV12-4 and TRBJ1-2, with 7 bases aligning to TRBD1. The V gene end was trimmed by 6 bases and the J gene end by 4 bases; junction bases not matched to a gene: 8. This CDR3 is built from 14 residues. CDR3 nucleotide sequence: TGTGCCAGCAGGGGGACAGTCTCGCTCTATGGCTACACCTTC. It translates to CASRGTVSLYGYTF.

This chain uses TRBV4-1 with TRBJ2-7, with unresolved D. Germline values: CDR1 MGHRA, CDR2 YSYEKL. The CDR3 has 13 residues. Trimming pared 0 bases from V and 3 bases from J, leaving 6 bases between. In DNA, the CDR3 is TGCGCCAGCAGCCAAGAAAGTGGCTACGAGCAGTACTTC. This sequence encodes CASSQESGYEQYF.

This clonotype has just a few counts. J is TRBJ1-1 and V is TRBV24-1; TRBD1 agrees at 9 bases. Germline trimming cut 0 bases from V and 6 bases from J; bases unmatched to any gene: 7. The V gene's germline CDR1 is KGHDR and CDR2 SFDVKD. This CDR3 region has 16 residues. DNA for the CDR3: TGTGCCACCAGTGATTTGGGGACAGGGATAAAATCTGAAGCTTTCTTT. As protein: CATSDLGTGIKSEAFF.

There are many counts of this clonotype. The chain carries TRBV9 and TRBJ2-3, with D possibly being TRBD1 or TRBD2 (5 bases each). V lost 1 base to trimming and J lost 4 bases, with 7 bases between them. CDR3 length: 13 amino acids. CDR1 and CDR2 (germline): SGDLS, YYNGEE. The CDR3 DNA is TGTGCCAGCAGCGTATGGGACGCAGATACGCAGTATTTT. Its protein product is CASSVWDADTQYF.

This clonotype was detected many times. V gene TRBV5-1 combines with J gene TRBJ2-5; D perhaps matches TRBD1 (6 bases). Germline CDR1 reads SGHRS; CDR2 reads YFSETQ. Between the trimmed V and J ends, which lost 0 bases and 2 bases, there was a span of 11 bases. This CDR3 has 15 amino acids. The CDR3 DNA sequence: TGCGCCAGCAGCTTGGTCGGACAGAGTCAAGAGACCCAGTACTTC. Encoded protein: CASSLVGQSQETQYF.